This T cell receptor (beta chain) is drawn from a study of blood T cells in healthy people across ages. Then a second PCR, running about 7 to 11 cycles, was carried out with a sample-barcoded 5' primer and a J-beta primer mix. Each TCR beta cDNA got a 12-nucleotide random molecular identifier. TCRdb reprocessed the 5' RACE reads with MiXCR, giving one entry per CDR3 protein. The table has about 1.6 million distinct CDR3 sequences, almost 35% seen once. Germline values: CDR1 MNHEY, CDR2 SMNVEV (reference sequence). There are 14 residues in the CDR3. V was clipped by 4 bases and J by 7 bases, with 16 bases between them. Overall study findings and caveats: Because sorting was not performed, PBMCs prevented conclusive naive versus antigen-experienced comparison.

Russia was home to the donors, healthy Caucasian individuals aged roughly 6 to 90. Each of the donors had roughly 9.3 milliliters of peripheral blood drawn into EDTA-treated Vacutainer tubes. This clonotype has more than one count but fewer than ten. What it binds is unknown. The chain uses TRBV27 and TRBJ1-2; D possibly corresponds to TRBD1 (5 bases). The sequence was obtained from a woman aged 30 to 39 in good health. Sequenced input: blood. The CDR3 DNA follows: TGTGCCAGCAGTTCCCTGGGGGAGGTCAGTGGCTACACCTTC. Protein product: CASSSLGEVSGYTF.